These 32 T cell receptor beta chains came from one sample sequenced in a study of shared clonotypes between healthy human individuals. Only in-frame clones appear in the TCRdb table, and some are missing; sequencing was by immunoSEQ multiplex PCR. Of over 800,000 clones in the sample, nearly 95% were seen once. Naive CD8 cells comprised CD45RO-negative, CCR7-positively selected cells, excluding terminally differentiated effector memory CD45RA+ cells. Sequences were obtained from naive CD8+ T cells sorted from blood. These receptors were collected from a man aged 25 to 40 in good health.

The chain recombines TRBV7-6 with TRBJ2-3, with 9 bases fitting TRBD1. The CDR3 loop spans 15 amino acids. The trim removed 3 bases at V and 2 bases at J, leaving 3 bases unmatched. The germline CDR1 and CDR2 sequences are SGHVS and FNYEAQ. In DNA form, the CDR3 reads TGTGCCAGCAGCTTCGGGACAGGGCTCACAGATACGCAGTATTTT. Translation: CASSFGTGLTDTQYF.

This clone was seen only once. The rearrangement links TRBV2 to TRBJ2-1; 8 bases match TRBD2. This CDR3 spans 10 amino acids. V trimming: 6 bases; J trimming: 16 bases; junction bases outside the gene matches: 5. In germline, CDR1 is SNHLY, CDR2 FYNNEI. DNA of the CDR3: TGTGCCAGCAGGGGACTAGAGTCTTTCTTC. Protein: CASRGLESFF.

As concerns this clone: The sample carries other DNA sequences with the same CDR3. This CDR3 is CASSLVGTYEQYF. The CDR3 nucleotides are TGTGCCAGCAGCTTAGTCGGGACCTACGAGCAGTACTTC. The gene calls are TRBV7-9 and TRBJ2-7; D is perhaps TRBD2 (5 bases). CDR3 size: 13 residues. Germline assignment: CDR1 SEHNR and CDR2 FQNEAQ (reference sequence). With 1 base removed from V and 2 bases from J, the gap between germline ends came to 6 bases.

The V call is TRBV14, the J call TRBJ2-1, with TRBD1 as a possible D gene (5 bases). V lost 5 bases and J 10 bases, leaving 12 bases between the germline ends. Germline CDR1 SGHDN, CDR2 FVKESK. The CDR3 has 12 amino acids. The chain's CDR3 is CASSTTGAEQFF. CDR3 in DNA: TGTGCCAGCAGCACAACTGGGGCCGAGCAGTTCTTC.

The chain has TRBV9 and TRBJ1-1, with D possibly TRBD1 on 6 matching bases. From germline, CDR1 is SGDLS and CDR2 YYNGEE. The CDR3 has 13 amino acids. V shed 3 bases and J shed 4 bases, with 10 bases lying between them. The CDR3 loop is CASSAGGVTEAFF. CDR3 DNA: TGTGCCAGCAGCGCGGGGGGCGTCACTGAAGCTTTCTTT.

The chain links TRBV27 to TRBJ2-2, with D maybe TRBD2 (5 bases). V lost 7 bases to trimming and J lost 1 base, with 16 bases between them. This CDR3 region has 16 residues. Germline V gene data show CDR1 as MNHEY and CDR2 as SMNVEV (reference sequence). The CDR3 loop reads CASTPLGLLNTGELFF. CDR3 DNA: TGTGCCAGCACTCCCCTCGGACTGCTGAACACCGGGGAGCTGTTTTTT.

This clone was found a few times. This rearrangement joins TRBV9 to TRBJ2-1; 7 bases are a match to TRBD1. CDR1 and CDR2 (germline): SGDLS, YYNGEE. The length of the CDR3 is 16 residues. The ends lost 4 bases at V and 5 bases at J; junction bases unmatched: 12. The CDR3 coding sequence is TGTGCCAGCAGCTCCCAACTCCGGGACAGTGACAATGAGCAGTTCTTC. Its translation: CASSSQLRDSDNEQFF.

The chain has TRBV7-2 and TRBJ1-1; TRBD1 is a possible D gene (5 bases). The CDR3 totals 16 residues. Germline V CDR1 and CDR2: SGHTA, FQGNSA. Trimming took off 2 bases at V and 7 bases at J, with 20 bases between the two ends. The CDR3 nucleotides are TGTGCCAGCAGCTTATTACTGGGGCAGGGTCCTTTTGAAGCTTTCTTT. This gives the protein CASSLLLGQGPFEAFF.

The chain is built from TRBV7-3 and TRBJ2-2, with D perhaps TRBD2 (5 bases). V lost 5 bases and J 5 bases, leaving 12 bases between the germline ends. Germline V gene lookup returns CDR1 SGHTA and CDR2 FQGTGA. The CDR3 is 14 residues long. The CDR3 DNA sequence: TGTGCCAGCAGCCCCGGGGTCAGTACCGGGGAGCTGTTTTTT. Its translation: CASSPGVSTGELFF.

This chain's CDR3 is CASSEALSGTNTGELFF. DNA of the CDR3: TGTGCCAGCAGTGAAGCCCTTAGCGGGACGAACACCGGGGAGCTGTTTTTT. V is TRBV2 and J is TRBJ2-2; TRBD2 agrees at 8 bases. V was pared by 0 bases and J by 0 bases, with 3 bases of the junction left unmatched. The CDR3 runs to 17 residues. Germline lookup yields CDR1 SNHLY and CDR2 FYNNEI.

This chain joins TRBV28 and TRBJ2-5; 9 positions match TRBD2. The germline CDR1 and CDR2 sequences are MDHEN and SYDVKM. The ends lost 6 bases at V and 3 bases at J; junction bases unmatched: 5. The CDR3 has 14 amino acids. The CDR3 protein is CASSPGLAEETQYF. The CDR3 DNA reads TGTGCCAGCAGCCCGGGACTAGCAGAAGAGACCCAGTACTTC.

CDR3 coding DNA: TGTGCCTGGAGCGCCACCGGCTACACCTTC. It encodes CAWSATGYTF. This rearrangement joins TRBV30 to TRBJ1-2; no definite D call. This CDR3 has 10 amino acids. Germline CDR1 GTSNPN, CDR2 SVGIG (reference sequence). Deletions cut 3 bases from V and 8 bases from J, with 7 bases between.

The V call is TRBV2, the J call TRBJ2-5, with D perhaps being TRBD1 or TRBD2 (5 bases each). Germline V CDR1 and CDR2: SNHLY, FYNNEI. Deletions cut 8 bases from V and 3 bases from J, with 19 bases between. The CDR3 has 15 amino acids. This CDR3 reads CASGTQVLLKETQYF. The CDR3 DNA follows: TGTGCCAGCGGGACCCAGGTTCTCCTTAAAGAGACCCAGTACTTC.

On this clone: Other nucleotide sequences in the sample specify the same CDR3. The V call is TRBV27, the J call TRBJ2-7; possible D gene TRBD2, 6 bases. V lost 4 bases and J 6 bases, leaving 7 bases between the germline ends. The length of the CDR3 is 11 residues. CDR1 is MNHEY and CDR2 is SMNVEV in the germline V gene (reference sequence). CDR3 sequence (DNA): TGTGCCAGCAGTTGGGGAGGCGAGCAGTACTTC. Translated: CASSWGGEQYF.

The chain carries TRBV27 and TRBJ1-5, with TRBD1 matching over 7 bases. The CDR3 is 15 amino acids. Losses at the gene ends were 2 bases for V and 4 bases for J; bases not matched to a gene: 5. The V gene's germline CDR1 is MNHEY and CDR2 SMNVEV (reference sequence). The CDR3 reads CASSLISGGNQPQHF. As DNA, the CDR3 is TGTGCCAGCAGTTTAATTTCAGGGGGAAATCAGCCCCAGCATTTT.

V and J are TRBV7-9 and TRBJ2-7, with TRBD2 matching over 11 bases. Trimming removed 4 bases from V and 2 bases from J; junction bases left unmatched: 13. This CDR3 region has 18 residues. Per the germline V gene, CDR1 is SEHNR and CDR2 is FQNEAQ (reference sequence). CDR3 sequence reads: CASSWAGASGRTTYEQYF. Here the CDR3 DNA reads TGTGCCAGCAGCTGGGCGGGGGCTAGCGGGAGGACCACCTACGAGCAGTACTTC. Drawing the rest from reference TRBV7-9 and TRBJ2-7, the complete variable domain is DTGVSQNPRHKITKRGQNVTFRCDPISEHNRLYWYRQTLGQGPEFLTYFQNEAQLEKSRLLSDRFSAERPKGSFSTLEIQRTEQGDSAMYLCASSWAGASGRTTYEQYFGPGTRLTVT.

The V gene is TRBV27, the J gene TRBJ2-1; TRBD1 might be the D (6 bases). V dropped 3 bases and J dropped 8 bases, with 14 bases sitting between them. The CDR3 has 14 amino acids. Germline V gene sequence: CDR1 MNHEY, CDR2 SMNVEV (reference sequence). The CDR3 sequence is CASSFQGLVDEQFF. CDR3 nucleotide sequence: TGTGCCAGCAGTTTCCAGGGGCTGGTAGATGAGCAGTTCTTC.

This chain connects TRBV6-5 to TRBJ2-7; 7 bases align to TRBD2. Trimming at V came to 6 bases and at J to 6 bases, leaving 14 bases not matched to a gene. This CDR3 comprises 15 residues. CDR1 and CDR2 from the germline V gene are MNHEY and SVGAGI. The DNA for the CDR3 is TGTGCCAGCAGATTTATAAGCGGGGTGGTAAGCGAGCAGTACTTC. Residues: CASRFISGVVSEQYF.

The chain has TRBV5-1 and TRBJ1-1; D ambiguous. The germline V gene has CDR1 SGHRS and CDR2 YFSETQ. V lost 3 bases and J 1 base, leaving 7 bases between the germline ends. The CDR3 has 13 residues. The CDR3 protein is CASSSLENTEAFF. CDR3 bases: TGCGCCAGCAGCTCGCTAGAGAACACTGAAGCTTTCTTT.

The J gene is TRBJ1-1, the V gene TRBV4-3, with D unclear. This CDR3 is built from 14 residues. CDR1 is LGHNA and CDR2 is YSLEER in the germline V gene. V lost 1 base and J 2 bases, leaving 8 bases between the germline ends. The CDR3 DNA reads TGCGCCAGCAGCCAAGGCGGGCGAAACACTGAAGCTTTCTTT. This translates into CASSQGGRNTEAFF.

This clone was seen just once. The rearrangement links TRBV27 to TRBJ1-2; TRBD1 aligns across 7 bases. The CDR3 covers 12 residues. J gave up 4 bases and V 10 bases, and 6 bases lay outside the gene matches. The germline V gene encodes CDR1 MNHEY and CDR2 SMNVEV (reference sequence). CDR3 sequence: CATGDRSYGYTF. The CDR3 bases are TGTGCCACCGGGGACAGATCCTATGGCTACACCTTC.

The chain couples TRBV5-8 to TRBJ2-1; 12 bases map to TRBD2. The CDR3 has 15 residues. After removal of 0 bases from V and 9 bases from J, the junction contained 4 bases not matched to a gene. From germline, CDR1 is SGHTS and CDR2 YDEGEE. CDR3 DNA sequence: TGTGCCAGCAGCTTGGGACTAGCGGGAGAGTCTGAGCAGTTCTTC. This translates into CASSLGLAGESEQFF.

This clone was recorded a few times. The chain has TRBV10-1 and TRBJ2-2, with D hard to call. Trimming took off 8 bases at V and 3 bases at J, with 10 bases between the two ends. Germline lookup yields CDR1 WNHNN and CDR2 SYGVQD (reference sequence). CDR3 length equals 13 residues. The CDR3 nucleotides read TGCGCCAGCCAGGAAACAGACACCGGGGAGCTGTTTTTT. Protein: CASQETDTGELFF.

The V and J genes are TRBV7-6 and TRBJ1-2, with D perhaps matching TRBD1 (5 bases). This CDR3 has 13 amino acids. CDR1 and CDR2 (germline): SGHVS, FNYEAQ. Trimming removed 6 bases from V and 11 bases from J, with 19 bases in between. CDR3 protein: CASSPSWQGGYTF. As DNA, the CDR3 is TGTGCCAGCAGTCCTTCATGGCAGGGAGGGTACACCTTC.

V usage is TRBV27 and J usage is TRBJ2-2; 11 nucleotides agree with TRBD1. Germline V gene lookup returns CDR1 MNHEY and CDR2 SMNVEV (reference sequence). This CDR3 is 17 amino acids long. Trimming at V came to 8 bases and at J to 1 base, leaving 9 bases not matched to a gene. CDR3 in amino acids: CASRPGGQGGNTGELFF. As DNA, the CDR3 is TGTGCCAGCCGCCCGGGGGGACAGGGGGGGAACACCGGGGAGCTGTTTTTT.

The chain recombines TRBV9 with TRBJ2-7, with TRBD2 matching over 8 bases. CDR3 length: 15 residues. V lost 4 bases and J lost 0; bases outside the gene matches: 6. Per germline, CDR1 SGDLS and CDR2 YYNGEE. CDR3 in amino acids: CASSTSSGHSYEQYF. In DNA, the CDR3 is TGTGCCAGCAGCACCTCTAGCGGGCACTCCTACGAGCAGTACTTC.

CDR3 region: CASSLDLAAVRTDTQYF. The CDR3, as DNA: TGTGCCAGCAGCCTCGATCTAGCGGCCGTAAGGACAGATACGCAGTATTTT. J is TRBJ2-3 and V is TRBV7-9, with 7 positions matching TRBD2. The CDR3 covers 17 residues. With 5 bases clipped from V and 3 bases from J, the junction kept 14 bases outside the gene matches. From germline, CDR1 is SEHNR and CDR2 FQNEAQ (reference sequence).

This chain joins TRBV7-8 and TRBJ1-1; D ambiguous. Germline CDR1 reads SGHVS; CDR2 reads FQNEAQ. The germline V and J ends were trimmed by 1 base and 0 bases, with 3 bases remaining between them. This CDR3 is 13 amino acids long. The CDR3 coding sequence is TGTGCCAGCAGCTTAGGGATGAACACTGAAGCTTTCTTT. Translating it yields CASSLGMNTEAFF.

This chain connects TRBV18 to TRBJ1-5, with 7 bases fitting TRBD1. J was trimmed by 2 bases and V by 3 bases; bases with no gene match: 10. This CDR3 spans 17 amino acids. Germline V gene data show CDR1 as KGHSH and CDR2 as LQKENI. In DNA form, the CDR3 reads TGTGCCAGCTCACCGGACAGGTCCCCCCTAGGCAATCAGCCCCAGCATTTT. It translates to CASSPDRSPLGNQPQHF.

The chain uses TRBV29-1 and TRBJ1-1; D possibly corresponds to TRBD1 (6 bases). The CDR3 totals 13 residues. Deletions cut 7 bases from V and 6 bases from J, with 18 bases between. CDR1 and CDR2 from the germline V gene are SQVTM and ANQGSEA. DNA of the CDR3: TGCAGCGCCCGGACAGCCAATCTCCCTGAAGCTTTCTTT. This encodes CSARTANLPEAFF.

The chain employs TRBV6-5 and TRBJ2-1, with a weak D call TRBD1 (5 bases). V was shortened by 6 bases and J by 7 bases, with 10 bases between the two germline ends. Per the germline V gene, CDR1 is MNHEY and CDR2 is SVGAGI. The CDR3 runs 12 residues. The CDR3 region has the DNA TGTGCCAGCAGGGGGCCTCCAAATGAGCAGTTCTTC. Translation: CASRGPPNEQFF.

The chain carries TRBV7-9 and TRBJ2-7; the D gene is possibly TRBD1 (6 bases). The V gene's germline CDR1 is SEHNR and CDR2 FQNEAQ (reference sequence). V lost 7 bases, J lost 2 bases, and 15 bases lay in between. The CDR3 extends over 14 amino acids. CDR3 nucleotide sequence: TGTGCCAGCACCTCCCCAACAGGGCCCTACGAGCAGTACTTC. Its protein product is CASTSPTGPYEQYF.